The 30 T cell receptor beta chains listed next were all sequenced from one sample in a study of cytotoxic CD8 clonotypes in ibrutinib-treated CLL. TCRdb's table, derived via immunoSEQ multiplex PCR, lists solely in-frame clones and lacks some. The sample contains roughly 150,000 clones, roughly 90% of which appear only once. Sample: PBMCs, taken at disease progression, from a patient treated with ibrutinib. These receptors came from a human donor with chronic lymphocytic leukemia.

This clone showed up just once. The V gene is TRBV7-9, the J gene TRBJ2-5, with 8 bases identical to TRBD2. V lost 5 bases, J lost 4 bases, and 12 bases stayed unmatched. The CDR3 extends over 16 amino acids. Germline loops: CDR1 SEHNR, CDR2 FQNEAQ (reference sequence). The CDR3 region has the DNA TGTGCCAGCAGCGTCCCCACGGGAGGGCCGTCAGAGACCCAGTACTTC. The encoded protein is CASSVPTGGPSETQYF. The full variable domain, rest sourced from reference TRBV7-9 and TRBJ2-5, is DTGVSQNPRHKITKRGQNVTFRCDPISEHNRLYWYRQTLGQGPEFLTYFQNEAQLEKSRLLSDRFSAERPKGSFSTLEIQRTEQGDSAMYLCASSVPTGGPSETQYFGPGTRLLVL.

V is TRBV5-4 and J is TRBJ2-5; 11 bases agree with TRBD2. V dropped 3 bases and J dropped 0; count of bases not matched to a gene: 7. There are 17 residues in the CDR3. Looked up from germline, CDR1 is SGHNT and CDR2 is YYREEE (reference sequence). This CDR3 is CASSSPTSGDYQETQYF. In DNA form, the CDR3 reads TGTGCCAGCAGCTCTCCGACTAGCGGGGATTACCAAGAGACCCAGTACTTC.

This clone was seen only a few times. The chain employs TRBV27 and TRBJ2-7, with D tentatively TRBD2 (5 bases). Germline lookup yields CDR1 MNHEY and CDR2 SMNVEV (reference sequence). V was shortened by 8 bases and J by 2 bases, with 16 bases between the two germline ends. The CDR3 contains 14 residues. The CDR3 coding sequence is TGTGCCAGCGTAGCCTTCGCGGGCCCCTACGAGCAGTACTTC. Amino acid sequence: CASVAFAGPYEQYF.

CDR3 DNA sequence: TGCGCCAGCAGCTTGAGGCTCAACACCGGGGAGCTGTTTTTT. This translates into CASSLRLNTGELFF. V gene TRBV5-1 combines with J gene TRBJ2-2; D ambiguous. V shed 1 base and J shed 2 bases, with 6 bases lying between them. CDR3 length equals 14 residues. Germline V gene data show CDR1 as SGHRS and CDR2 as YFSETQ.

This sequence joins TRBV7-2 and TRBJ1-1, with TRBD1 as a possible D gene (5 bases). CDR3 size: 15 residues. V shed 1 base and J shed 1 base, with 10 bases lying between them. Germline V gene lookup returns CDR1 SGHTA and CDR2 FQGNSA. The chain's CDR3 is CASSLERGWNTEAFF. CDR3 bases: TGTGCCAGCAGCTTAGAGCGGGGGTGGAACACTGAAGCTTTCTTT. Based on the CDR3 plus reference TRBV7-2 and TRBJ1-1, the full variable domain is GAGVSQSPSNKVTEKGKDVELRCDPISGHTALYWYRQSLGQGLEFLIYFQGNSAPDKSGLPSDRFSAERTGGSVSTLTIQRTQQEDSAVYLCASSLERGWNTEAFFGQGTRLTVV.

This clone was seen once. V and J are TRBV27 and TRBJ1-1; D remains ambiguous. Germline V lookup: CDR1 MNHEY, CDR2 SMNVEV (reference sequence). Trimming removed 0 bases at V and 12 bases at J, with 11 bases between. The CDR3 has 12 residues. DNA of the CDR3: TGTGCCAGCAGTTTATCGAACGGAGCCCCTTTCTTT. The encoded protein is CASSLSNGAPFF.

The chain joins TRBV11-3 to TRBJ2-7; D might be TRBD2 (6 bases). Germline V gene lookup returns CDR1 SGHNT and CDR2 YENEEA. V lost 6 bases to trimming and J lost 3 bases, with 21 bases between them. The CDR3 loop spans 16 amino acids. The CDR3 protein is CASRHGGTHRNYEQYF. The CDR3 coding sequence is TGTGCCAGCAGACATGGGGGGACTCACCGAAACTACGAGCAGTACTTC.

CDR3: CASSPWIPRGADTEAFF. The CDR3 DNA is TGTGCCAGCTCACCATGGATTCCCCGAGGGGCTGACACTGAAGCTTTCTTT. The V call is TRBV18, the J call TRBJ1-1; D perhaps matches TRBD1 (5 bases). The CDR3 runs 17 residues. Between the trimmed V and J ends, which lost 2 bases and 3 bases, there was a span of 19 bases. CDR1 is KGHSH, CDR2 LQKENI, per germline.

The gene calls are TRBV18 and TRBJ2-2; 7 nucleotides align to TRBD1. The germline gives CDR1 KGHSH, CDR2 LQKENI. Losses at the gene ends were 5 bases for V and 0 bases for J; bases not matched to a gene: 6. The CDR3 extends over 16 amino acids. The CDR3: CASSEQGPTNTGELFF. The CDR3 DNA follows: TGTGCCAGCTCAGAACAGGGGCCGACGAACACCGGGGAGCTGTTTTTT.

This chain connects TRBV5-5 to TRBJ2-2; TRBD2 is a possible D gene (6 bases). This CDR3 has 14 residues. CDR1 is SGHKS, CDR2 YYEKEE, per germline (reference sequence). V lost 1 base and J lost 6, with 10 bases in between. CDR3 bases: TGTGCCAGCAGCTTGCAACTAGCTCCCGGGGAGCTGTTTTTT. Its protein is CASSLQLAPGELFF.

The CDR3 sequence is CASSQVLKDSYEQYF. The CDR3, as DNA: TGTGCCAGCAGCCAAGTGCTCAAGGACTCCTACGAGCAGTACTTC. The rearrangement uses TRBV4-2 and TRBJ2-7; D unclear. The V end was cut by 1 base, the J end by 0 bases, with 10 bases between. This CDR3 comprises 15 residues. Germline values: CDR1 LGHNA, CDR2 YNFKEQ.

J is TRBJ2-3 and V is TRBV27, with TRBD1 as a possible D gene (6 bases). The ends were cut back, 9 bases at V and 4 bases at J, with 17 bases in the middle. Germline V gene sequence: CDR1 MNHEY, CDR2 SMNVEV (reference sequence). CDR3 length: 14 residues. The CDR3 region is CASQDRGVPDTQYF. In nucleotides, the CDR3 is TGTGCCAGTCAGGACAGAGGAGTACCAGATACGCAGTATTTT.

The CDR3 sequence is CASELTSGNTDTQYF. In DNA, the CDR3 is TGTGCCAGCGAGCTGACTAGCGGGAATACAGATACGCAGTATTTT. The chain couples TRBV28 to TRBJ2-3, with 11 bases aligning to TRBD2. Germline CDR1 MDHEN, CDR2 SYDVKM. V trimming: 8 bases; J trimming: 3 bases; junction bases outside the gene matches: 7. The CDR3 extends over 15 amino acids.

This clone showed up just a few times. In DNA, the CDR3 is TGTGCCAGCGTTAGGGACTATGGCTACACCTTC. Residues: CASVRDYGYTF. This chain connects TRBV6-5 to TRBJ1-2; D gene uncertain. V shed 8 bases and J shed 3 bases, with 7 bases lying between them. The germline CDR1 and CDR2 sequences are MNHEY and SVGAGI. The CDR3 is made up of 11 amino acids.

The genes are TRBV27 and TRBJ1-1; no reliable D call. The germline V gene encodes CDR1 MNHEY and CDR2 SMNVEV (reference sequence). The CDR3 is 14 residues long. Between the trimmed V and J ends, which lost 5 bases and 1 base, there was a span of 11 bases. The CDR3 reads CASSVRLWNTEAFF. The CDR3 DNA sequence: TGTGCCAGCAGTGTCAGGCTTTGGAACACTGAAGCTTTCTTT.

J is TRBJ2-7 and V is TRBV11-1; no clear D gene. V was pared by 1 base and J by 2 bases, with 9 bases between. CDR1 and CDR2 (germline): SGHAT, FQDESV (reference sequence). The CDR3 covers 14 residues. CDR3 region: CASSLGGRAYEQYF. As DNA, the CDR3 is TGTGCCAGCAGCTTAGGCGGTAGGGCCTACGAGCAGTACTTC.

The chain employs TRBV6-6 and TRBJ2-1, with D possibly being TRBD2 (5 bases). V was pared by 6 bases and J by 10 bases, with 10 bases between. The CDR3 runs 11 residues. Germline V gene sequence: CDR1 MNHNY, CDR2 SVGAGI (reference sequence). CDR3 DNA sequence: TGTGCCAGCAGCAACGGGGTCGAGCAGTTCTTC. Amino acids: CASSNGVEQFF.

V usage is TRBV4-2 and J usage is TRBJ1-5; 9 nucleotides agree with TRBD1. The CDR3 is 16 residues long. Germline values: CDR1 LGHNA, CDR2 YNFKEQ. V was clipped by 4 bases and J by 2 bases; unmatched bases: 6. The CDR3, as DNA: TGTGCCAGCAGCCTCACGCGGACAGGGGGCAATCAGCCCCAGCATTTT. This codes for CASSLTRTGGNQPQHF.

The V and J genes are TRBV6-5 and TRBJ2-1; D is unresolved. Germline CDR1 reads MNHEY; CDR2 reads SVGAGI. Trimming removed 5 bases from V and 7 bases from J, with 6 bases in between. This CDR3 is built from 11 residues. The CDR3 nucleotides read TGTGCCAGCAGTCGAGGTAATGAGCAGTTCTTC. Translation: CASSRGNEQFF.

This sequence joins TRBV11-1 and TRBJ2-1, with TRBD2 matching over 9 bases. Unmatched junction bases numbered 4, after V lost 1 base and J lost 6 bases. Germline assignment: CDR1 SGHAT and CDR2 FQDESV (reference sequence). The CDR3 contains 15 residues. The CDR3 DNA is TGTGCCAGCAGCTTAGGACTAGCGGTTCGCAATGAGCAGTTCTTC. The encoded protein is CASSLGLAVRNEQFF.

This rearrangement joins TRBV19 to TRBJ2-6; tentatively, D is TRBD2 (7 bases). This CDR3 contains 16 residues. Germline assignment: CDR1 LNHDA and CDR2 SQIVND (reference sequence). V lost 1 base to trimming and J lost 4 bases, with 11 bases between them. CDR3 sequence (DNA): TGTGCCAGTAGTATAGGTCGGGGGGCCGGGGCCAACGTCCTGACTTTC. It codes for CASSIGRGAGANVLTF.

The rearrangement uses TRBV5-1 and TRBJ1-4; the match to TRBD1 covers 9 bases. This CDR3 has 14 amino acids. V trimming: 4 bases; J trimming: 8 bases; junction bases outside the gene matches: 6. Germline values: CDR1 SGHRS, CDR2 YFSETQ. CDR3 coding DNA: TGCGCCAGCAGCATCGGGACAGGGAGCGAAAAACTGTTTTTT. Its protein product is CASSIGTGSEKLFF.

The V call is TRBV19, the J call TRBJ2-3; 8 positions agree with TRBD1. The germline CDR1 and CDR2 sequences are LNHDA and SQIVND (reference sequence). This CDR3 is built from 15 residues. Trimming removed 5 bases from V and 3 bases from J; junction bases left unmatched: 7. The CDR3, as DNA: TGTGCCAGTAGTGCCACGGACAGGGAAACAGATACGCAGTATTTT. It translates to CASSATDRETDTQYF.

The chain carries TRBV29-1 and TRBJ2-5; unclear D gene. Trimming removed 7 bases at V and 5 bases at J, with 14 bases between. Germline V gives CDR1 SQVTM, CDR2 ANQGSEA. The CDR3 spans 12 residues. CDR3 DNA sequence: TGCAGCGCTGGATGGTCGAGGGAGACCCAGTACTTC. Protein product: CSAGWSRETQYF.

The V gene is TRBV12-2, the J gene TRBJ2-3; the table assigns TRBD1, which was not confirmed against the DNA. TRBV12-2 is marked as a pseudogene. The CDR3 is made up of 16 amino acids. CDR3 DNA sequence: TGTGCAAGTCGCTTAGCGCTTGGCAGGGGCACAGATACGCAGTATTTT. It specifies CASRLALGRGTDTQYF.

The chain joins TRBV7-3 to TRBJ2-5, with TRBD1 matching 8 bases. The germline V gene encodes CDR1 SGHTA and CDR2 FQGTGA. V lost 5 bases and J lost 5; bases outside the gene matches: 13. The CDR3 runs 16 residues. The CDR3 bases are TGTGCCAGCAGCAAAACCGGTGCAGGGGGCAGGGAGACCCAGTACTTC. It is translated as CASSKTGAGGRETQYF.

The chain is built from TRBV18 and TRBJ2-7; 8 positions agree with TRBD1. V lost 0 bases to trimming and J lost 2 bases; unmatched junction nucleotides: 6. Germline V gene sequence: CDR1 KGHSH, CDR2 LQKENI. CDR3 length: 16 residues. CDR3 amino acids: CASSPPSGGAAYEQYF. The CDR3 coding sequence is TGTGCCAGCTCACCACCATCAGGGGGCGCAGCCTACGAGCAGTACTTC.

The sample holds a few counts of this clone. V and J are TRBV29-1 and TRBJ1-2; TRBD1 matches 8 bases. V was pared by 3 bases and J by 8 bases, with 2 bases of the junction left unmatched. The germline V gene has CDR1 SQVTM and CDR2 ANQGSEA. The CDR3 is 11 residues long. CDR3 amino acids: CSVDDRGGYTF. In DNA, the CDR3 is TGCAGCGTTGATGACAGGGGCGGCTACACCTTC.

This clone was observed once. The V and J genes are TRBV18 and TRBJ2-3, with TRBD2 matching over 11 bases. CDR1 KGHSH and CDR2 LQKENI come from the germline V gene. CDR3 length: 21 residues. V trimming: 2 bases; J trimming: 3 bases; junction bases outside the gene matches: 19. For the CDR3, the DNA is TGTGCCAGCTCACCAGTGTACTCACTAGCGGGAGCTGCGGGTATTACAGATACGCAGTATTTT. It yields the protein CASSPVYSLAGAAGITDTQYF.

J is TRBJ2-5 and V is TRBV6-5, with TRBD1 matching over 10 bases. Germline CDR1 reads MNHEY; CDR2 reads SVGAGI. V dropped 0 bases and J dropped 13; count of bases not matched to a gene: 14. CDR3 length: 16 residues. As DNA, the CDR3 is TGTGCCAGCAGTTACTCATCGGACAGGGGGGCGATAGGGCGGTACTTC. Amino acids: CASSYSSDRGAIGRYF.